This is a list of T cell receptor beta chains from one sample in a study of shared clonotypes between healthy human individuals. Only in-frame clones appear in the TCRdb table, and some are missing; sequencing was by immunoSEQ multiplex PCR. Of 2 million to 2.5 million clones listed, more than 90% are singletons. The sequenced sample consisted of naive CD4+ T cells sorted from blood. The receptors were gathered from a man aged 18 to 29 in good health. Both conserved end residues are part of each CDR3. Fields, in order: D gene, CDR3 length, J gene, V gene, clone size, CDR3 protein, CDR3 DNA. A D gene is named only where the DNA matches it firmly. The listing skips clone size in some rows; elsewhere it reads once, few, many or a size class.

.	14	TRBJ1-4	TRBV18	.	CASSPQGDGEKLFF	TGTGCCAGCTCACCTCAAGGGGACGGGGAAAAACTGTTTTTT
.	13	TRBJ1-2	TRBV28	.	CASRQTGNYGYTF	TGTGCCAGCAGACAGACAGGAAACTATGGCTACACCTTC
.	15	TRBJ2-7	TRBV5-6	.	CASINGGAALSEQYF	TGTGCCAGCATCAACGGAGGGGCGGCCCTCTCCGAGCAGTACTTC
.	13	TRBJ2-2	TRBV5-1	.	CASGVLGAGELFF	TGCGCCAGCGGCGTTCTAGGGGCCGGGGAGCTGTTTTTT
TRBD1	14	TRBJ2-7	TRBV6-5	.	CASRLGQGTYEQYF	TGTGCCAGCAGATTAGGACAGGGCACCTACGAGCAGTACTTC
TRBD1	15	TRBJ2-7	TRBV6-1	.	CASSDTGTVVYEQYF	TGTGCCAGCAGTGACACCGGGACAGTGGTCTACGAGCAGTACTTC
.	14	TRBJ1-6	TRBV7-9	.	CASSLEGAYSPLHF	TGTGCCAGCAGCTTAGAAGGGGCGTATTCACCCCTCCACTTT
.	15	TRBJ2-3	TRBV6-1	.	CASSKGDKYTDTQYF	TGTGCCAGCAGCAAAGGGGACAAATACACAGATACGCAGTATTTT
.	14	TRBJ2-5	TRBV7-2	.	CASSLARWDGTQYF	TGTGCCAGCAGCTTAGCGCGATGGGATGGGACCCAGTACTTC
.	15	TRBJ2-1	TRBV19	few	CASRRSGGTGDEQFF	TGTGCCAGTAGACGATCCGGGGGCACAGGGGATGAGCAGTTCTTC
.	11	TRBJ2-5	TRBV2	.	CASSETETQYF	TGTGCCAGCAGTGAGACGGAGACCCAGTACTTC
TRBD1	15	TRBJ1-5	TRBV28	.	CASIEGQGFGQPQHF	TGTGCCAGCATTGAAGGACAGGGGTTCGGTCAGCCCCAGCATTTT
.	15	TRBJ1-1	TRBV19	.	CASKTYRTANTEAFF	TGTGCCAGTAAGACGTACCGGACGGCGAACACTGAAGCTTTCTTT
TRBD2	16	TRBJ2-1	TRBV7-3	.	CASSPVERGGFHEQFF	TGTGCCAGCAGCCCCGTTGAACGGGGGGGCTTTCATGAGCAGTTCTTC
.	15	TRBJ2-1	TRBV11-3	.	CASSSGASGYDEQFF	TGTGCCAGCAGCTCAGGGGCCTCAGGGTACGATGAGCAGTTCTTC
.	15	TRBJ1-5	TRBV4-2	.	CASSQELTSNQPQHF	TGTGCCAGCAGCCAAGAACTTACTAGCAATCAGCCCCAGCATTTT
TRBD1	15	TRBJ2-3	TRBV28	.	CASSYRGQGSDTQYF	TGTGCCAGCAGTTACCGGGGACAGGGGTCAGATACGCAGTATTTT
.	15	TRBJ1-6	TRBV19	.	CASSPWASADSPLHF	TGTGCCAGTAGTCCCTGGGCCAGCGCGGATTCACCCCTCCACTTT
TRBD2	16	TRBJ2-3	TRBV4-3	.	CASSQGAGGSTDTQYF	TGCGCCAGCAGCCAAGGTGCCGGGGGGAGCACAGATACGCAGTATTTT
TRBD2	15	TRBJ2-7	TRBV28	.	CASSSSGLAGYEQYF	TGTGCCAGCAGTTCCTCGGGACTAGCGGGATACGAGCAGTACTTC
.	12	TRBJ2-3	TRBV5-6	.	CASSLRVDTQYF	TGTGCCAGCAGCTTGCGAGTAGATACGCAGTATTTT
TRBD1	19	TRBJ1-6	TRBV2	.	CASSERFRAGGSYNSPLHF	TGTGCCAGCAGTGAACGGTTTCGGGCAGGGGGCTCCTATAATTCACCCCTCCACTTT
TRBD2	18	TRBJ2-3	TRBV29-1	.	CSVEERRPSGRTTDTQYF	TGCAGCGTTGAAGAGCGCCGTCCTAGCGGGAGAACGACAGATACGCAGTATTTT
TRBD1	15	TRBJ2-6	TRBV6-5	.	CASRTGTTGANVLTF	TGTGCCAGCCGGACAGGGACAACTGGGGCCAACGTCCTGACTTTC
TRBD1	13	TRBJ1-2	TRBV7-2	.	CATGTGSTYGYTF	TGTGCCACAGGGACAGGGTCTACCTATGGCTACACCTTC
TRBD1	15	TRBJ2-3	TRBV30	.	CAWSTGGTSTDTQYF	TGTGCCTGGTCGACAGGGGGCACTAGCACAGATACGCAGTATTTT
TRBD2	15	TRBJ2-7	TRBV5-4	.	CASSVTSGDPYEQYF	TGTGCCAGCAGCGTTACTAGCGGGGATCCCTACGAGCAGTACTTC
.	15	TRBJ2-7	TRBV7-8	.	CASSLALETYYEQYF	TGTGCCAGCAGCTTAGCGCTAGAGACTTACTACGAGCAGTACTTC
.	15	TRBJ1-6	TRBV2	.	CASSDREGYNSPLHF	TGTGCCAGCAGTGACCGGGAAGGCTATAATTCACCCCTCCACTTT
TRBD2	16	TRBJ2-5	TRBV5-1	once	CASSWGWTSGGETQYF	TGCGCCAGCAGCTGGGGTTGGACTAGCGGGGGGGAGACCCAGTACTTC
TRBD2	16	TRBJ2-3	TRBV7-6	.	CASSSVGGWSTDTQYF	TGTGCCAGCAGCTCCGTCGGGGGGTGGTCCACAGATACGCAGTATTTT
.	11	TRBJ2-7	TRBV5-8	.	CASTLSRQQYF	TGTGCCAGCACCCTTAGTCGGCAGCAGTACTTC
TRBD2	13	TRBJ2-2	TRBV10-3	.	CAIRGRVAGELFF	TGTGCCATCAGGGGGAGGGTTGCCGGGGAGCTGTTTTTT
TRBD2	16	TRBJ2-3	TRBV27	.	CASSLRTSGGADTQYF	TGTGCCAGCAGTTTACGGACTAGCGGGGGTGCAGATACGCAGTATTTT
.	17	TRBJ2-7	TRBV29-1	.	CSTRALLRGSKEYEQYF	TGCAGCACCAGGGCACTACTCAGGGGATCTAAGGAATACGAGCAGTACTTC
TRBD2	16	TRBJ2-2	TRBV5-1	.	CASSNGLAGGPGELFF	TGCGCCAGCAGCAACGGACTAGCGGGGGGACCCGGGGAGCTGTTTTTT
TRBD1	14	TRBJ1-1	TRBV7-2	.	CASSSGQGSTEAFF	TGTGCCAGCAGCTCGGGACAGGGGAGCACTGAAGCTTTCTTT
.	13	TRBJ1-1	TRBV30	.	CAWNRELGTEAFF	TGTGCCTGGAACAGGGAGCTAGGCACTGAAGCTTTCTTT
.	16	TRBJ2-2	TRBV6-6	.	CASSFGTPTANGELFF	TGTGCCAGCAGTTTCGGGACTCCAACGGCAAATGGGGAGCTGTTTTTT
.	11	TRBJ1-1	TRBV29-1	.	CSVRRQAVAFF	TGCAGCGTTCGTAGACAGGCCGTAGCTTTCTTT
TRBD1	15	TRBJ2-7	TRBV9	once	CASSQGQGNPYEQYF	TGTGCCAGCAGCCAGGGACAGGGAAACCCCTACGAGCAGTACTTC
TRBD2	14	TRBJ2-3	TRBV28	.	CASYGGTCTDTQYF	TGTGCCAGCTACGGGGGGACTTGCACAGATACGCAGTATTTT
.	15	TRBJ1-6	TRBV2	.	CASSIASSYNSPLHF	TGTGCCAGCAGTATCGCGTCCTCCTATAATTCACCCCTCCACTTT
TRBD1	15	TRBJ1-1	TRBV4-1	.	CASSHYGQGYTEAFF	TGCGCCAGCAGCCATTATGGACAGGGGTACACTGAAGCTTTCTTT
.	11	TRBJ2-1	TRBV20-1	.	CSGADYNEQFF	TGCAGTGGTGCCGATTACAATGAGCAGTTCTTC
.	12	TRBJ2-2	TRBV7-2	.	CASSSNTGELFF	TGTGCCAGCAGCTCTAACACCGGGGAGCTGTTTTTT
.	18	TRBJ2-1	TRBV7-9	.	CASSPRVGTIGSDNEQFF	TGTGCCAGCAGCCCAAGAGTAGGAACTATAGGGTCCGACAATGAGCAGTTCTTC
TRBD2	15	TRBJ2-7	TRBV5-1	.	CASSTELAGGHEQYF	TGCGCCAGCAGTACGGAACTAGCGGGAGGCCACGAGCAGTACTTC
.	14	TRBJ1-2	TRBV18	.	CASSPLALNYGYTF	TGTGCCAGCTCACCCCTCGCCCTCAACTATGGCTACACCTTC
.	13	TRBJ1-1	TRBV5-6	once	CASSSDSTVEAFF	TGTGCCAGCAGCTCGGACAGCACCGTTGAAGCTTTCTTT
.	11	TRBJ1-1	TRBV28	.	CASSLSGVAFF	TGTGCCAGCAGTTTATCGGGGGTAGCTTTCTTT
.	13	TRBJ1-1	TRBV18	.	CASSLTGNTEAFF	TGTGCCAGCTCCCTAACAGGGAACACTGAAGCTTTCTTT